This T cell receptor (beta chain) was documented in a study of memory CD4+ T cells and cytomegalovirus serostatus. Study-level background: Healthy Belgian adult donors included under ten CMV-positive and around 25 CMV-negative people. Findings and caveats of the study: Repertoires predicted CMV serostatus with median bootstrapped AUC of 0.95.

Single viable CD3+CD4+CD8-CD45RO+ cells were sorted as the memory CD4+ T cells. This table comes from immunoSEQ multiplex PCR, and its TCRdb copy is limited to in-frame clones, with some not included. The sample records about 64,000 clones, around 77% being singletons. Per germline, CDR1 SGHDT and CDR2 YYEEEE. The CDR3 extends over 18 amino acids. After removal of 3 bases from V and 6 bases from J, the junction contained 17 bases not matched to a gene. This clone was counted once. Its antigen is as yet unknown. Sequenced sample: memory CD4+ T cells from blood. This rearrangement joins TRBV5-6 to TRBJ2-1; 8 nucleotides align to TRBD2. This sequence was found in an adult in good health and CMV-seronegative. The CDR3, as DNA: TGTGCCAGCAGCTCTCCGGGACTAGGGGTGAAGGGTGGCAATGAGCAGTTCTTC. Its protein is CASSSPGLGVKGGNEQFF.